The TCR beta chain under discussion was sequenced for a study of CD8 T cells in Susac syndrome. In the study overall: Fewer than 10 of the sequenced Susac syndrome patients were in remission, and roughly six had active disease. Study-wide findings and caveats: Clonal expansion was absent from the CD4+ T cell repertoires in Susac syndrome.

RNA, at about 0.45 to 1 ug, was reverse transcribed with random hexamers. TCRdb re-called the immunoSEQ multiplex PCR reads through MiXCR, storing one row per CDR3 protein. Of 200,000 to 300,000 distinct CDR3 sequences in the sample, almost 97% are singletons; the top ten hold about 0.094%. Regarding this clonotype: Its target is not known.

Germline CDR1 reads SGHDT; CDR2 reads YYEEEE. The CDR3 has 15 residues. V was trimmed by 3 bases and J by 0 bases, leaving 12 bases between them. CD8+ and CD4+ blood T cells underwent TCR beta sequencing. Negative isolation was applied to CD8+ and CD4+ T cells, and FACS enrichment was applied to TEMRA cells. The source material was CD4+ T cells from PBMCs. The V and J genes are TRBV5-6 and TRBJ1-1, with D maybe TRBD1 (6 bases). The TCR sequence derives from a human donor with Susac syndrome. This CDR3 is CASSSEYRVNTEAFF. CDR3 bases: TGTGCCAGCAGCTCGGAGTACAGGGTGAACACTGAAGCTTTCTTT.